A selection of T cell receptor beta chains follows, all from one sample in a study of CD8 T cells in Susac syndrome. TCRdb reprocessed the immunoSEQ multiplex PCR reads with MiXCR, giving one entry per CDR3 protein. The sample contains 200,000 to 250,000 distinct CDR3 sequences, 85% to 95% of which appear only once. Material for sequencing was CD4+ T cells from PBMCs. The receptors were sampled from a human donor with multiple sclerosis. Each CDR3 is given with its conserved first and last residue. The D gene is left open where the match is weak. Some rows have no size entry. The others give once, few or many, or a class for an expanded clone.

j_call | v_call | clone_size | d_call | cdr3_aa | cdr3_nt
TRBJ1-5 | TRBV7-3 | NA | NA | CASNLGTSQPQHF | TGTGCCAGCAATCTCGGGACGAGTCAGCCCCAGCATTTT
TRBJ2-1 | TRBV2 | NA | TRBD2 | CASKVGAGTYNEQFF | TGTGCCAGCAAGGTTGGAGCGGGGACCTACAATGAGCAGTTCTTC
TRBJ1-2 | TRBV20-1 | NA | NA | CSARGAATDGYTF | TGCAGTGCTAGAGGGGCGGCAACGGATGGCTACACCTTC
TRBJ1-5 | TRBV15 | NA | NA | CATSREPSNQPQHF | TGTGCCACCAGCAGAGAACCGAGCAATCAGCCCCAGCATTTT
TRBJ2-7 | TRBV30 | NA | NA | CAWSGTVLGGEQYF | TGTGCCTGGAGTGGTACGGTCTTAGGGGGCGAGCAGTACTTC
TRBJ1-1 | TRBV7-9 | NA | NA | CASSLSNLNTEAFF | TGTGCCAGCAGCTTATCCAACTTGAACACTGAAGCTTTCTTT
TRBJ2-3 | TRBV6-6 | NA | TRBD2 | CASESGTSSGADTQYF | TGTGCCAGCGAGTCTGGGACTAGCTCGGGGGCAGATACGCAGTATTTT
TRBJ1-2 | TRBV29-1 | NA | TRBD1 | CSVERDRGRGYTF | TGCAGCGTTGAGAGGGACAGGGGGCGAGGCTACACCTTC
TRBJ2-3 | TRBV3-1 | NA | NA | CASSQDRLADTQYF | TGTGCCAGCAGCCAAGATAGGTTGGCAGATACGCAGTATTTT
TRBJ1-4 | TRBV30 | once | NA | CAWAGEADEKLFF | TGTGCCTGGGCAGGGGAGGCGGATGAAAAACTGTTTTTT
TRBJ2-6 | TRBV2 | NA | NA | CASSDFSSGANVLTF | TGTGCCAGCAGTGACTTCAGCTCTGGGGCCAACGTCCTGACTTTC
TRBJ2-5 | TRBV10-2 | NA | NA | CASSESPLVTQYF | TGCGCCAGCAGTGAGTCCCCCCTCGTGACCCAGTACTTC
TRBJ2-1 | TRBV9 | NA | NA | CASSSRGAGGYNEQFF | TGTGCCAGCAGCTCGCGTGGGGCAGGGGGGTACAATGAGCAGTTCTTC
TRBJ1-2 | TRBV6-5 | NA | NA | CAIRPVGTAGGYTF | TGTGCCATCCGCCCCGTGGGTACAGCAGGGGGCTACACCTTC
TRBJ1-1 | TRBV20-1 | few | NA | CSARVGGFVAFF | TGCAGTGCTAGAGTTGGCGGGTTCGTAGCTTTCTTT
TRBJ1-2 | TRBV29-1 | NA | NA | CSVEDSRYTF | TGCAGCGTGGAGGACAGCCGCTACACCTTC
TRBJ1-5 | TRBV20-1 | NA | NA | CSVSKGDQPQHF | TGCAGTGTTTCTAAGGGAGATCAGCCCCAGCATTTT
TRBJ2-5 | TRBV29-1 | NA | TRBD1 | CSVEDSGGETQYF | TGCAGCGTTGAAGATTCAGGGGGAGAGACCCAGTACTTC
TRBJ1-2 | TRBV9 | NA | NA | CASSVGADHNYGYTF | TGTGCCAGCAGCGTAGGGGCAGATCATAACTATGGCTACACCTTC
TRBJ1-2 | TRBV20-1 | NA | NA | CSGRDSYGYTF | TGCAGTGGCAGGGATTCCTATGGCTACACCTTC
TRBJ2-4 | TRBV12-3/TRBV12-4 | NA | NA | CASSLGTWGNIQYF | TGTGCCAGCAGTTTAGGGACATGGGGAAACATTCAGTACTTC
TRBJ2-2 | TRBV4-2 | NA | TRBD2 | CASSRIAGRSGELFF | TGTGCCAGCAGCCGTATAGCGGGGAGGTCCGGGGAGCTGTTTTTT
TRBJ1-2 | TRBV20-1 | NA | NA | CSARPYTDYGYTF | TGCAGTGCTAGACCGTACACGGACTATGGCTACACCTTC
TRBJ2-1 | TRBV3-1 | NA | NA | CASSQAAAEGVHEQFF | TGTGCCAGCAGCCAAGCAGCAGCGGAGGGGGTACATGAGCAGTTCTTC
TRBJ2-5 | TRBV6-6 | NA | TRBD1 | CATLGRDRGLETQYF | TGTGCCACCTTGGGCCGGGACAGGGGGCTGGAGACCCAGTACTTC
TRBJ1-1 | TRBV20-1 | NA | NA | CSATRTVNTEAFF | TGCAGTGCTACCAGGACAGTGAACACTGAAGCTTTCTTT
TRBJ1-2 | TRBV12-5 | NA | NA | CASGSHGYTF | TGTGCTAGTGGTTCTCATGGCTACACCTTC
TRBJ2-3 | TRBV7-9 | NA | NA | CASSPVDTQYF | TGTGCCAGCAGCCCCGTCGATACGCAGTATTTT
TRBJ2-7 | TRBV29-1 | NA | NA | CSVERGTYEQYF | TGCAGCGTTGAGCGCGGGACCTACGAGCAGTACTTC
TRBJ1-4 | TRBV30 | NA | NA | CAWSRDTEKLFF | TGTGCCTGGAGCAGGGACACTGAAAAACTGTTTTTT
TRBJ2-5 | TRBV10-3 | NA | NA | CAISESGGQETQYF | TGTGCCATCAGTGAGTCTGGGGGCCAAGAGACCCAGTACTTC
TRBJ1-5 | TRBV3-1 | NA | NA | CASSHGGVWQPQHF | TGTGCCAGCAGCCATGGAGGGGTATGGCAGCCCCAGCATTTT
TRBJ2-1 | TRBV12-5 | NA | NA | CASGGGTTTYNEQFF | TGTGCTAGTGGAGGGGGGACCACCACCTACAATGAGCAGTTCTTC
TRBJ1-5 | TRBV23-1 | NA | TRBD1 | CASSQTGAPNQPQHF | TGCGCCAGCAGTCAAACAGGGGCCCCCAATCAGCCCCAGCATTTT
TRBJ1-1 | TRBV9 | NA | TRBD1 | CASSPTLGTELNTEAFF | TGTGCCAGCAGCCCCACGCTCGGGACAGAGTTGAACACTGAAGCTTTCTTT
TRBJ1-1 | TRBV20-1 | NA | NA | CSASWTDMNTEAFF | TGCAGTGCTAGCTGGACAGATATGAACACTGAAGCTTTCTTT
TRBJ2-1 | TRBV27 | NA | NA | CASSFQGGYNEQFF | TGTGCCAGCAGTTTTCAGGGGGGCTACAATGAGCAGTTCTTC
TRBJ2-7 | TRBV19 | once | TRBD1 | CASSRGQGKPYEQYF | TGTGCCAGTAGTAGGGGACAGGGGAAACCCTACGAGCAGTACTTC
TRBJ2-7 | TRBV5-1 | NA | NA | CASSLRGGDEQYF | TGCGCCAGCAGCTTGAGGGGGGGCGACGAGCAGTACTTC
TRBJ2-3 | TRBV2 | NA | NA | CASGSGSTDTQYF | TGTGCCAGCGGATCCGGTTCGACAGATACGCAGTATTTT
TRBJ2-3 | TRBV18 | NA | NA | CASSLLGRGDTQYF | TGTGCCAGCTCACTCCTCGGACGCGGAGATACGCAGTATTTT
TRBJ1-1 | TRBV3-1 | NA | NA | CASSLTPPEAFF | TGTGCCAGCAGCCTCACTCCACCAGAAGCTTTCTTT
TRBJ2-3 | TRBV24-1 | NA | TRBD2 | CATSDSLGTSGDHADTQYF | TGTGCCACCAGTGATTCTCTCGGGACTAGCGGGGATCACGCAGATACGCAGTATTTT
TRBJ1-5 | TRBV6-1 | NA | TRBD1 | CASRTGGISQPQHF | TGTGCCAGCAGGACAGGGGGGATCAGTCAGCCCCAGCATTTT
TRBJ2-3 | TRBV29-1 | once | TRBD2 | CSASPAGDTPDTQYF | TGCAGCGCTTCCCCCGCGGGGGATACCCCCGATACGCAGTATTTT
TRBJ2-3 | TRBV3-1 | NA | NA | CASSLGTDRGDTQYF | TGTGCCAGCAGCCTTGGGACCGATAGAGGCGATACGCAGTATTTT
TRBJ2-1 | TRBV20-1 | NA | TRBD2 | CSALLAGVYNEQFF | TGCAGTGCTCTCCTGGCGGGGGTCTACAATGAGCAGTTCTTC
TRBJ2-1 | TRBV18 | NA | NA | CASSPGSNEQFF | TGTGCCAGCTCACCAGGGAGCAATGAGCAGTTCTTC
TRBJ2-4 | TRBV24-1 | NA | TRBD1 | CATSDRGQGRVGIQYF | TGTGCCACCAGTGACCGTGGACAGGGAAGGGTCGGCATTCAGTACTTC
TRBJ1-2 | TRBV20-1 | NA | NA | CSGFLVHYGYTF | TGCAGTGGGTTCTTGGTTCACTATGGCTACACCTTC
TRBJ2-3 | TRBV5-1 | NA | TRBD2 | CASSPTSGEADTQYF | TGCGCCAGCAGTCCGACTAGCGGGGAGGCAGATACGCAGTATTTT
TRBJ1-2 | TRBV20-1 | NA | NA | CSARDLREGYGYTF | TGCAGTGCTAGAGATCTAAGGGAGGGCTATGGCTACACCTTC
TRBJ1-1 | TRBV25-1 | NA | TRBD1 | CASSRPGGTEAFF | TGTGCCAGCAGCCGACCAGGGGGTACTGAAGCTTTCTTT
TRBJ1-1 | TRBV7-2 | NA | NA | CASSLGSRLDTEAFF | TGTGCCAGCAGCCTTGGGAGCAGGTTAGACACTGAAGCTTTCTTT
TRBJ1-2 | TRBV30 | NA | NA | CAWSQGIYGYTF | TGTGCCTGGAGCCAGGGAATCTATGGCTACACCTTC